This TCR beta chain emerged from a study of identical twins. Broader study findings: In cord blood, abundant beta clonotypes had fewer insertions; memory showed no trend. The analysis was cross-sectional rather than longitudinal within donors.

Comments on this clonotype: Antigen unknown.

The CDR3 is made up of 12 amino acids. Germline V gives CDR1 ENHRY, CDR2 SYGVKD. The germline V and J ends were trimmed by 2 bases and 3 bases, with 5 bases remaining between them. Carrying unique molecular identifiers, the cDNA also gained a universal primer site through template switching. TCRdb used MiXCR to reprocess the 5' RACE reads, holding one entry per CDR3 protein. The sample carries some 570,000 distinct CDR3 sequences, about a fifth recorded once. The same specimen was also included in a second study, on yellow fever vaccine responses in identical twins.

Sequencing was carried out using CD4+ T cells sorted from blood. This sequence was found in a woman aged 18-29 years in good health. The chain couples TRBV10-3 to TRBJ2-7; a weak D match, TRBD2 (5 bases). For the CDR3, the DNA is TGTGCCATCAGTGAGGAGGGCTACGAGCAGTACGTC. It is translated as CAISEEGYEQYV.